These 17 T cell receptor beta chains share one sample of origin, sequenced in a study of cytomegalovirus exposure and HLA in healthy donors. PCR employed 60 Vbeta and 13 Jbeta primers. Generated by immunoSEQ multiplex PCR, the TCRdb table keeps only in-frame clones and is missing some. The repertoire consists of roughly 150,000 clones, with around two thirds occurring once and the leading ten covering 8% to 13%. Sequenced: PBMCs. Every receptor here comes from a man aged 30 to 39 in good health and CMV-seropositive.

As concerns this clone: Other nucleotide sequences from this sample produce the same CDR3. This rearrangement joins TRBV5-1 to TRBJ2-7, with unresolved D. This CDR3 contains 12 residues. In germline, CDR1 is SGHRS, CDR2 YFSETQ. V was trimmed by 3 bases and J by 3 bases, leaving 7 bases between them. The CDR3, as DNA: TGCGCCAGCAGCTCCACAAGCTACGAGCAGTACTTC. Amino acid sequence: CASSSTSYEQYF. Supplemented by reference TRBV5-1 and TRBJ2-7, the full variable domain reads KAGVTQTPRYLIKTRGQQVTLSCSPISGHRSVSWYQQTPGQGLQFLFEYFSETQRNKGNFPGRFSGRQFSNSRSEMNVSTLELGDSALYLCASSSTSYEQYFGPGTRLTVT.

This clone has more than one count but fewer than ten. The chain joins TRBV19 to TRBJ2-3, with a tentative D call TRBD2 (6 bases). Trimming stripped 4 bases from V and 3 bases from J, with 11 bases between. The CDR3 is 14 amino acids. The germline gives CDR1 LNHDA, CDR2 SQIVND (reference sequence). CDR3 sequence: CASSNRESTDTQYF. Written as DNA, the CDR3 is TGTGCCAGTAGTAATCGGGAGTCGACAGATACGCAGTATTTT.

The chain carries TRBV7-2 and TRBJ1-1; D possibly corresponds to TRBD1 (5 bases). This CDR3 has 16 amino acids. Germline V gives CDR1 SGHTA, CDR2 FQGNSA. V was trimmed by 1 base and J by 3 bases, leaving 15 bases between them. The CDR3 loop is CASSLVGGGLYTEAFF. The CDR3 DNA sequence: TGTGCCAGCAGCTTAGTGGGTGGGGGACTGTACACTGAAGCTTTCTTT.

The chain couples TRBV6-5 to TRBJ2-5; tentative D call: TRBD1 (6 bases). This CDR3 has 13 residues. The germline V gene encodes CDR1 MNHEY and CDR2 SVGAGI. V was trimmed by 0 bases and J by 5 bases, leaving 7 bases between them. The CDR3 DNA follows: TGTGCCAGCAGTTACTCGAGGGGGGAGACCCAGTACTTC. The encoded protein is CASSYSRGETQYF.

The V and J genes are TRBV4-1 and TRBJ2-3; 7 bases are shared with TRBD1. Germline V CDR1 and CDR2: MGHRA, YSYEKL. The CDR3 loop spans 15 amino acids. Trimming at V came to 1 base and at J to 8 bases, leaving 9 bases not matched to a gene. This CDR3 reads CASSQARGSGGTQYF. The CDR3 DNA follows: TGCGCCAGCAGCCAAGCGAGGGGCTCAGGGGGTACGCAGTATTTT.

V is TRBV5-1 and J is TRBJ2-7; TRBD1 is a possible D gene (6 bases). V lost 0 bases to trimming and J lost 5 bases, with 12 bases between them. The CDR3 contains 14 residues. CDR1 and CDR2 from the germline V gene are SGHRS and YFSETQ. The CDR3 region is CASSLEQGRDEQYF. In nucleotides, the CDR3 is TGCGCCAGCAGCTTGGAACAGGGCCGGGACGAGCAGTACTTC.

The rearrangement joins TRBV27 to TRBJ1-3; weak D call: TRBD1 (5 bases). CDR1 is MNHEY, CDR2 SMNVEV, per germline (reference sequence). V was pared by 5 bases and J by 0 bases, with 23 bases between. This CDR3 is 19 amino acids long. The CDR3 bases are TGTGCCAGCAGTCCATGGCGGGGCAGGGACTTCACCTCTGGAAACACCATATATTTT. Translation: CASSPWRGRDFTSGNTIYF.

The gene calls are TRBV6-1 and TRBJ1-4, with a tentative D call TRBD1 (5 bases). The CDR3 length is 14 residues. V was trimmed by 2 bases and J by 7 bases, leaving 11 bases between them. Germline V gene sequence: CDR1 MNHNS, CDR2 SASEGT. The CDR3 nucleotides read TGTGCCAGCAGTGAACCGGGGGAGACTGAAAAACTGTTTTTT. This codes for CASSEPGETEKLFF.

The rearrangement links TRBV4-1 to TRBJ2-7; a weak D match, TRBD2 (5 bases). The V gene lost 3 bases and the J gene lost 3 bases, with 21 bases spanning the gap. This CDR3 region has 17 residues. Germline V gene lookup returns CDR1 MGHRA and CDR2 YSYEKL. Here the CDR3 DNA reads TGCGCCAGCAGCCAGGGATGGGGAGCAGGCGGCCACTACGAGCAGTACTTC. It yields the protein CASSQGWGAGGHYEQYF.

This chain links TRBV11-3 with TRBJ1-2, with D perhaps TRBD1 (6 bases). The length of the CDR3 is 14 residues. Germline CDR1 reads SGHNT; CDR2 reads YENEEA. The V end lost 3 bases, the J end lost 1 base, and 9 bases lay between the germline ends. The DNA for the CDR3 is TGTGCCAGCAGCTTGACGGACAGTAACTATGGCTACACCTTC. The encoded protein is CASSLTDSNYGYTF.

Written as DNA, the CDR3 is TGTGCCAGCAGCTTGGAGCACAGATACTATGGCTACACCTTC. Translation: CASSLEHRYYGYTF. The J gene is TRBJ1-2, the V gene TRBV5-6, with D hard to call. Germline-derived CDR1 and CDR2 are SGHDT and YYEEEE. V was clipped by 0 bases and J by 3 bases, with 9 bases between them. The CDR3 contains 14 residues.

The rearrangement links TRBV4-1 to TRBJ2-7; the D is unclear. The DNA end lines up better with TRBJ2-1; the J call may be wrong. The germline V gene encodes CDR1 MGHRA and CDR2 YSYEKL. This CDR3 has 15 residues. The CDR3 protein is CASSQGQGSPYEQFF. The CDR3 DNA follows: TGCGCCAGCAGCCAAGGACAAGGATCACCCTACGAGCAGTTCTTC.

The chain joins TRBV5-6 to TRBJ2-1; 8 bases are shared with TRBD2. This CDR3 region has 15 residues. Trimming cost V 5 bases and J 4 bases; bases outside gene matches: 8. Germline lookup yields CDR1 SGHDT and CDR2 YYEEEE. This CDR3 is CASSPIIAGYNEQFF. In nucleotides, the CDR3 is TGTGCCAGCAGTCCTATTATAGCGGGGTACAATGAGCAGTTCTTC.

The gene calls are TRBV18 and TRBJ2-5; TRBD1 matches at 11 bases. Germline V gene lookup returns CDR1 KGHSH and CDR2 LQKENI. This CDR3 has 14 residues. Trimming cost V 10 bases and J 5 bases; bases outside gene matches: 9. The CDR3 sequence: CATTRTGGAETQYF. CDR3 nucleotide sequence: TGTGCCACCACGAGGACAGGGGGCGCGGAGACCCAGTACTTC.

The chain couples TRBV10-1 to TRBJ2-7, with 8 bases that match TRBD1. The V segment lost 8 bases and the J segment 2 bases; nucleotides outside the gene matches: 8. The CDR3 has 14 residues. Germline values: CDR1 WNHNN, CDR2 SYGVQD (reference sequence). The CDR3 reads CASATGQEPYEQYF. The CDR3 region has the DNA TGCGCCAGCGCCACGGGACAGGAACCCTACGAGCAGTACTTC.

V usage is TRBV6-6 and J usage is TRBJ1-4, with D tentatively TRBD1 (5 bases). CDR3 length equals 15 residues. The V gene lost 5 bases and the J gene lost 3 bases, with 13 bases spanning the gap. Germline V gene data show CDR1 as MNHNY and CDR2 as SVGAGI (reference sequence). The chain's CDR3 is CASSNQGLANEKLFF. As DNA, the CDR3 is TGTGCCAGCAGTAACCAGGGACTGGCTAATGAAAAACTGTTTTTT.

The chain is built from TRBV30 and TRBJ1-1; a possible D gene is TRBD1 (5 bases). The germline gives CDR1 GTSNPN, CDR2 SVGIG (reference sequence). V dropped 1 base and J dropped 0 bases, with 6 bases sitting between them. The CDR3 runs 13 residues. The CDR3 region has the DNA TGTGCCTGGAGTGAACAGGTGAACACTGAAGCTTTCTTT. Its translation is CAWSEQVNTEAFF.